Below are 25 T cell receptor delta chains sequenced from a single sample in a study of human gamma delta and Vdelta1 T cells. TCRdb re-called the PCR reads using CATT. The repertoire holds thousands of delta-chain clones, with roughly a tenth as singletons. Source material: naive CD27+ Vdelta1 gamma-delta T cells from blood. The source of these receptors is a human donor in good health.

The V gene is TRDV1, the J gene TRDJ1; TRDD3 matches at 8 bases. Per the germline V gene, CDR1 is TSWWSYY and CDR2 is QGS. With V trimmed by 0 bases and J by 0 bases, 27 bases remained unmatched. The CDR3 runs to 24 residues. The CDR3 DNA follows: TGTGCTCTTGGGGAACTTAATCCTCCCCTACTGGGGGGGTATGAACTTAGGGACACCGATAAACTCATCTTT. It specifies CALGELNPPLLGGYELRDTDKLIF.

J is TRDJ1 and V is TRDV1; the D gene is possibly TRDD3 (5 bases). Deletions cut 3 bases from V and 2 bases from J, with 37 bases between. Germline V lookup: CDR1 TSWWSYY, CDR2 QGS. There are 23 residues in the CDR3. The CDR3 sequence: CALGEIRVELLSRDGVVTDKLIF. The CDR3 DNA is TGTGCTCTTGGGGAGATCCGGGTGGAGTTACTATCGCGGGATGGGGTAGTGACCGATAAACTCATCTTT.

Of note for this clone: The protein TCRdb lists belongs to a much larger clone and differs from this DNA's translation at residue 13, which points to a read error; the protein shown is made from the DNA. The chain links TRDV1 to TRDJ1; the match to TRDD3 covers 8 bases. This CDR3 region has 15 residues. CDR1 TSWWSYY and CDR2 QGS come from the germline V gene. The CDR3 coding sequence is TGTGCTCTTGGGAAGAACTTCGGCGGGGGATATAAATTCATCTTT. It encodes CALGKNFGGGYKFIF.

This clone is categorized as medium-sized (0.01 to 0.1%). Other DNA sequences in this specimen translate into the identical CDR3. This chain joins TRDV1 and TRDJ1, with D perhaps matching TRDD2 (7 bases). The CDR3 spans 22 residues. CDR1 is TSWWSYY and CDR2 is QGS in the germline V gene. The V and J ends lost 0 bases and 5 bases respectively, with 34 bases between them. The CDR3, as DNA: TGTGCTCTTGGGGAACTGGCCTTCCTCTTACTCGGGGGGGACCCTGGTCCTGATAAACTCATCTTT. This encodes CALGELAFLLLGGDPGPDKLIF.

Sample share makes this clone medium-sized (0.01 to 0.1%). The V and J genes are TRDV1 and TRDJ1, with D perhaps matching TRDD3 (6 bases). Germline V gives CDR1 TSWWSYY, CDR2 QGS. The CDR3 contains 15 residues. V was trimmed by 4 bases and J by 7 bases, leaving 19 bases between them. CDR3 sequence reads: CALGGRDRYKVKLIF. CDR3 nucleotide sequence: TGTGCTCTTGGGGGGCGGGATAGGTATAAGGTTAAACTCATCTTT.

Of note for this clone: This sequence may be a read error, since a much larger clone differs from it by one base. The chain employs TRDV1 and TRDJ1; no definite D call. CDR1 TSWWSYY and CDR2 QGS come from the germline V gene. This CDR3 spans 18 amino acids. V gave up 6 bases and J gave up 0 bases, with 23 bases separating them. The CDR3 DNA is TGTGCTCTTGGCGCCCGTAGATTTGGACCCCCGTACACCGATAAACTCATCTTT. Translation: CALGARRFGPPYTDKLIF.

The V and J genes are TRDV1 and TRDJ1; TRDD3 aligns across 9 bases. The CDR3 has 26 residues. The J segment lost 1 base and the V segment lost 3 bases, leaving 36 bases of the junction unmatched. CDR1 and CDR2 from the germline V gene are TSWWSYY and QGS. The CDR3 nucleotides read TGTGCTCTTGGGGACGCACTGGCTTCTCCCCGACCTAGTTACTGGGGGAGACTCACGGCCACCGATAAACTCATCTTT. Protein: CALGDALASPRPSYWGRLTATDKLIF.

Comment on this clone: TCRdb's protein, taken from a much larger clone, differs from this DNA's translation at residue 9, likely owing to a read error; the protein displayed comes from the DNA. This chain uses TRDV1 with TRDJ1, with D possibly matching TRDD2 (7 bases). Germline V gene sequence: CDR1 TSWWSYY, CDR2 QGS. The V and J ends lost 2 bases and 8 bases respectively, with 30 bases between them. The CDR3 is made up of 19 amino acids. The CDR3 here is CALGERPSCRTGSLKKLIF. The CDR3 DNA is TGTGCTCTTGGGGAAAGACCTTCCTGTCGTACTGGGTCCTTGAAAAAACTCATCTTT.

Note on this clone: A single base is all that separates this from a far larger clone, so a read error is likely. The chain joins TRDV1 to TRDJ1; 9 bases are a match to TRDD2. Germline lookup yields CDR1 TSWWSYY and CDR2 QGS. The CDR3 runs to 26 residues. V lost 5 bases, J lost 8 bases, and 45 bases stayed unmatched. The CDR3 coding sequence is TGTGCTCTTGGGCCTCGAGCCTTCCTACGTTTTTCGAGGGAGGAACGTAGGGTTGGGGGGAAAGAGAAACTCATCTTT. Encoded protein: CALGPRAFLRFSREERRVGGKEKLIF.

A few counts support this clone. With only one base between it and a far larger clone, this is likely a read error. At the DNA level, this CDR3 is encoded by other sequences in the same sample as well. This rearrangement joins TRDV1 to TRDJ1; the match to TRDD2 covers 7 bases. The CDR3 loop spans 15 amino acids. The trim removed 8 bases at V and 0 bases at J, leaving 9 bases unmatched. The germline V gene encodes CDR1 TSWWSYY and CDR2 QGS. This CDR3 reads CALCLPKGYTDKLIF. Written as DNA, the CDR3 is TGTGCTCTTTGTCTTCCTAAGGGATACACCGATAAACTCATCTTT.

This clone has just a few counts. A much larger clone lies a single base off, so this may be a read error. This chain links TRDV2 with TRDJ1; 8 positions agree with TRDD3. Germline CDR1 and CDR2: GEAIGNYY and EKD. The CDR3 runs to 16 residues. In nucleotides, the CDR3 is TGTGCCTGTGCCACCCGTATACTGGGGGTCCCTCTTAAACTCATCTTT. Protein product: CACATRILGVPLKLIF.

By share, this clone counts as medium-sized. J is TRDJ1 and V is TRDV1, with 10 bases aligning to TRDD3. This CDR3 region has 21 residues. Germline values: CDR1 TSWWSYY, CDR2 QGS. V lost 0 bases, J lost 3 bases, and 19 bases stayed unmatched. The CDR3 spells CALGELLRLRRGIRRSDKLIF. Written as DNA, the CDR3 is TGTGCTCTTGGGGAACTACTCAGGCTCCGACGGGGGATACGTAGGTCCGATAAACTCATCTTT.

There are a few counts of this clone. V and J are TRDV1 and TRDJ1; 8 bases fit TRDD3. There are 21 residues in the CDR3. Germline V gene lookup returns CDR1 TSWWSYY and CDR2 QGS. Unmatched junction bases numbered 29, after V lost 1 base and J lost 10 bases. The CDR3 here is CALGERDRGGIKGIRNKRLIF. The CDR3 nucleotides are TGTGCTCTTGGGGAACGGGACCGAGGGGGTATTAAAGGGATACGAAATAAGAGACTCATCTTT.

This clone was observed a handful of times. This DNA's translation and the protein TCRdb lists, from a much larger clone, do not match at residue 7, likely due to a read error; the protein shown is translated from the DNA. V and J are TRDV1 and TRDJ1; no definite D call. The CDR3 has 15 amino acids. The germline V and J ends were trimmed by 3 bases and 9 bases, with 20 bases remaining between them. Germline assignment: CDR1 TSWWSYY and CDR2 QGS. The chain's CDR3 is CALGESLAPRRELIF. The CDR3 DNA follows: TGTGCTCTTGGGGAGAGCCTCGCACCACGCCGTGAACTCATCTTT.

This clone appeared a few times. The protein in TCRdb stems from a much larger clone and differs at residue 3 from this DNA's translation, likely a read error; here the protein is translated from the DNA. The rearrangement uses TRDV1 and TRDJ1; 8 bases are a match to TRDD2. The CDR3 consists of 19 residues. Germline CDR1 is TSWWSYY and CDR2 is QGS. The CDR3 sequence is CARGVELPTPTGHTDKLIF. CDR3 in DNA: TGTGCTCGTGGGGTAGAGCTTCCTACCCCTACTGGACACACCGATAAACTCATCTTT.

This clone has more than one count but fewer than ten. With only one base between it and a far larger clone, this is likely a read error. This CDR3 is also generated by other DNA sequences in the sample. This chain connects TRDV1 to TRDJ1; 11 positions match TRDD3. The V gene end was trimmed by 5 bases and the J gene end by 3 bases; junction bases not matched to a gene: 23. Germline V gene sequence: CDR1 TSWWSYY, CDR2 QGS. The CDR3 spans 21 residues. The CDR3 spells CALGTRPSSRWGIRLADKLIF. CDR3 bases: TGTGCTCTTGGGACCCGGCCCTCTTCACGATGGGGGATACGCTTGGCCGATAAACTCATCTTT.

V is TRDV1 and J is TRDJ1, with D tentatively TRDD3 (6 bases). In germline, CDR1 is TSWWSYY, CDR2 QGS. V dropped 1 base and J dropped 0 bases, with 18 bases sitting between them. This CDR3 contains 18 residues. The CDR3 DNA is TGTGCTCTTGGGGAACAGCGGGGGACGGCTTTCAACACCGATAAACTCATCTTT. Translation: CALGEQRGTAFNTDKLIF.

The V call is TRDV1, the J call TRDJ1, with TRDD3 matching over 11 bases. CDR3 length: 20 residues. Germline trimming cut 1 base from V and 8 bases from J; bases unmatched to any gene: 21. Germline V gene data show CDR1 as TSWWSYY and CDR2 as QGS. In DNA form, the CDR3 reads TGTGCTCTTGGGGAACCGTACCGCTTCCTACTTGCTGGGGGATACCCCAAACTCATCTTT. Amino acids: CALGEPYRFLLAGGYPKLIF.

This clone was seen more than once but under ten times. It differs at one base from a far larger clone, so likely a read error. At the DNA level, this CDR3 is encoded by other sequences in the same sample as well. This chain joins TRDV1 and TRDJ1, with a weak D call TRDD3 (9 bases). Germline-derived CDR1 and CDR2 are TSWWSYY and QGS. The CDR3 covers 18 residues. The CDR3 spells CALGERFLQRGDTHKLIF. The CDR3 DNA follows: TGTGCTCTTGGAGAACGCTTCCTACAAAGGGGGGATACTCATAAACTCATCTTT.

This clone appeared a few times. The chain has TRDV1 and TRDJ1, with D tentatively TRDD3 (6 bases). The CDR3 consists of 22 residues. CDR1 and CDR2 from the germline V gene are TSWWSYY and QGS. V was cut by 1 base and J by 0 bases, with 30 bases left in between. CDR3 sequence: CALGERDGLLYQTGPYTDKLIF. The CDR3 DNA reads as TGTGCTCTTGGGGAACGAGACGGGCTTCTCTACCAGACTGGGCCGTACACCGATAAACTCATCTTT.

This clone occurred many times. The rearrangement links TRDV1 to TRDJ1; 7 nucleotides align to TRDD3. Trimming cost V 1 base and J 2 bases; bases outside gene matches: 22. Per germline, CDR1 TSWWSYY and CDR2 QGS. The CDR3 contains 21 residues. This CDR3 reads CALGERPSWGRTKRRTDKLIF. The CDR3 coding sequence is TGTGCTCTTGGGGAACGGCCTAGCTGGGGGCGTACCAAACGTCGGACCGATAAACTCATCTTT.

This clone was seen a few times. This likely reflects a read error, since a far larger clone is one base away. Other nucleotide sequences in the sample specify the same CDR3. The chain couples TRDV1 to TRDJ1, with D perhaps matching TRDD1 or TRDD3 (6 bases each). The CDR3 is made up of 24 amino acids. Germline loops: CDR1 TSWWSYY, CDR2 QGS. V shed 8 bases and J shed 8 bases, with 51 bases lying between them. CDR3 protein: CALRPFPLPTRLQWGGNTSDKLIF. Written as DNA, the CDR3 is TGTGCTCTTCGCCCTTTTCCGCTACCAACTAGGCTGCAATGGGGGGGAAATACTTCAGACAAACTCATCTTT.

This clone came up a few times. A read error is possible here, since a much larger clone lies one base away. The chain employs TRDV1 and TRDJ1; 10 nucleotides align to TRDD3. Trimming at V came to 4 bases and at J to 7 bases, leaving 36 bases not matched to a gene. This CDR3 comprises 24 residues. Germline V gene sequence: CDR1 TSWWSYY, CDR2 QGS. This CDR3 reads CALGATGLPKVSYWGIGQLVKLIF. In nucleotides, the CDR3 is TGTGCTCTTGGGGCCACCGGCCTTCCGAAAGTCTCGTACTGGGGGATCGGACAATTGGTTAAACTCATCTTT.

This clone was detected a few times. A far larger clone differs by one base, so this is likely a read error. Distinct nucleotide sequences in the sample also encode this CDR3. This chain links TRDV1 with TRDJ1, with D tentatively TRDD2 or TRDD3 (5 bases each). The germline V gene encodes CDR1 TSWWSYY and CDR2 QGS. Trimming removed 3 bases at V and 8 bases at J, with 37 bases between. The CDR3 runs to 21 residues. In nucleotides, the CDR3 is TGTGCTCTTGGGGATCGGGATTCTTCCCAAAGTCGCTGGGTGGTGAGCGACAAACTCATCTTT. As protein: CALGDRDSSQSRWVVSDKLIF.

This clone was seen more than once but under ten times. The chain recombines TRDV1 with TRDJ1, with a weak D call TRDD2 (5 bases). The CDR3 sequence is 15 residues long. V dropped 5 bases and J dropped 6 bases, with 19 bases sitting between them. Germline CDR1 is TSWWSYY and CDR2 is QGS. The CDR3 DNA is TGTGCTCTTGGGACCTCGCTTTTCCTGCCCTATAAACTCATCTTT. It yields the protein CALGTSLFLPYKLIF.